Presented here are 17 T cell receptor beta chains from one specimen sequenced in a study of metastatic and nonmetastatic thyroid tumors. TCRdb called clones again from the PCR reads with MiXCR. In the table there are around 19,000 clones, approximately 15% of which are singletons. Thyroid surgery was performed in patients who had received no treatment beforehand. What was sequenced was tumor tissue. These receptors were collected from a female donor with papillary thyroid cancer or a benign thyroid nodule (not recorded which). Some clones in this sample may be carry-over from other donors' samples.

This clone showed up just a few times. The chain employs TRBV19 and TRBJ2-7; 8 positions agree with TRBD1. The CDR3 covers 14 residues. With 3 bases clipped from V and 3 bases from J, the junction kept 4 bases outside the gene matches. Germline V gives CDR1 LNHDA, CDR2 SQIVND (reference sequence). The CDR3 is CASSIDRGRYEQYF. CDR3 DNA sequence: TGTGCCAGTAGTATCGACAGGGGCCGCTACGAGCAGTACTTC. The variable domain in full, completed from reference TRBV19 and TRBJ2-7, reads DGGITQSPKYLFRKEGQNVTLSCEQNLNHDAMYWYRQDPGQGLRLIYYSQIVNDFQKGDIAEGYSVSREKKESFPLTVTSAQKNPTAFYLCASSIDRGRYEQYFGPGTRLTVT.

As concerns this clone: This may be a read error, as it is one base from a much larger clone. Other DNA sequences of this sample code for an identical CDR3. The chain combines TRBV6-4 with TRBJ2-3, with D possibly matching TRBD2 (6 bases). Germline loops: CDR1 MRHNA, CDR2 SNTAGT. This CDR3 spans 14 amino acids. V dropped 6 bases and J dropped 5 bases, with 15 bases sitting between them. In DNA, the CDR3 is TGTGCCAGCAGCGTCGGGGGTCTTGGAGATACGCAGTATTTT. This translates into CASSVGGLGDTQYF.

This clone was recorded a few times. This could be a read error, since a much larger clone is one nucleotide away. This chain links TRBV7-3 with TRBJ1-1; a weak D match, TRBD1 (5 bases). V lost 5 bases and J 6 bases, leaving 25 bases between the germline ends. This CDR3 comprises 17 residues. Germline V lookup: CDR1 SGHTA, CDR2 FQGTGA. This CDR3 is CASSTRVQELSGAEAFF. CDR3 coding DNA: TGTGCCAGCAGCACAAGGGTACAGGAGCTTTCGGGGGCTGAAGCTTTCTTT.

Of note for this clone: A much more abundant neighbour one base away suggests this may be a read error. Different DNA sequences within this sample yield the same CDR3. The rearrangement links TRBV5-4 to TRBJ2-6; D is uncertain. V was cut by 0 bases and J by 4 bases, with 17 bases left in between. Germline V gives CDR1 SGHNT, CDR2 YYREEE (reference sequence). CDR3 length: 18 amino acids. CDR3 residues: CASSLDGYIRGGANVLTF. CDR3 coding DNA: TGTGCCAGCAGCTTGGATGGTTATATCCGAGGCGGGGCCAACGTCCTGACTTTC.

This chain connects TRBV5-4 to TRBJ2-6, with unresolved D. This CDR3 spans 18 amino acids. V lost 0 bases to trimming and J lost 4 bases, with 17 bases between them. Germline CDR1 is SGHNT and CDR2 is YYREEE (reference sequence). The CDR3 spells CASSLDGYIRVGANVLTF. DNA for the CDR3: TGTGCCAGCAGCTTGGATGGTTATATCCGAGTCGGGGCCAACGTCCTGACTTTC. Variable domain in full (rest from reference TRBV5-4 and TRBJ2-6): ETGVTQSPTHLIKTRGQQVTLRCSSQSGHNTVSWYQQALGQGPQFIFQYYREEENGRGNFPPRFSGLQFPNYSSELNVNALELDDSALYLCASSLDGYIRVGANVLTFGAGSRLTVL.

In this sample, this clone is medium-sized. The V call is TRBV28, the J call TRBJ1-2; D unclear. CDR1 is MDHEN and CDR2 is SYDVKM in the germline V gene. This CDR3 contains 13 residues. The V end was cut by 6 bases, the J end by 12 bases, with 20 bases between. The CDR3 region is CASSLPLNRGHTF. In nucleotides, the CDR3 is TGTGCCAGCAGCCTCCCTCTCAACCGAGGGCACACCTTC.

In this sample, this clone turned up a few times. A much larger clone differs by one base, so this may be a read error. The CDR3 bases are TGTGCCAGCATCCAAGGACAGGACTACGAGCAGTACTTC. This translates into CASIQGQDYEQYF. The V call is TRBV4-2, the J call TRBJ2-7, with TRBD1 matching 7 bases. CDR1 is LGHNA, CDR2 YNFKEQ, per germline. The CDR3 length is 13 residues.

To note about this clone: Germline is not matched at one junction end, which may reflect a read error. The chain employs TRBV30 and TRBJ1-5, with D hard to call. Per the germline V gene, CDR1 is GTSNPN and CDR2 is SVGIG (reference sequence). This CDR3 has 16 residues. The CDR3 DNA reads TGTGCCTGGATTGAGCGCCCAACTAATAGCAATAAGCCACAGCATTTT. Its protein product is CAWIERPTNSNKPQHF.

A note on this clone: A much larger clone differs from this one at a single base, so this may be a read error. The chain is built from TRBV28 and TRBJ2-7, with 8 positions matching TRBD1. With 4 bases clipped from V and 4 bases from J, the junction kept 15 bases outside the gene matches. Germline V gene sequence: CDR1 MDHEN, CDR2 SYDVKM. The CDR3 is 17 amino acids. The CDR3 loop is CASSSTMADRVRYEQYF. In DNA, the CDR3 is TGTGCCAGCAGTTCCACTATGGCGGACAGGGTGCGATACGAGCAGTACTTC.

This clone has a count of ten or more. This chain uses TRBV6-2 or TRBV6-3 with TRBJ2-3; D is possibly TRBD2 (5 bases). CDR1 MNHEY and CDR2 SVGEGT come from the germline V gene. The CDR3 length is 15 residues. V shed 2 bases and J shed 5 bases, with 14 bases lying between them. Written as DNA, the CDR3 is TGTGCCAGCAGTTACGGAGCGGCCCTGAGAGATACGCAGTATTTT. It encodes CASSYGAALRDTQYF.

At least ten counts were recorded for this clone. The rearrangement joins TRBV2 to TRBJ2-4; 8 nucleotides agree with TRBD1. The CDR3 is 18 residues long. Germline V gives CDR1 SNHLY, CDR2 FYNNEI. The J segment lost 8 bases and the V segment lost 5 bases, leaving 20 bases of the junction unmatched. In DNA, the CDR3 is TGTGCCAGCAGTTTTTCCCCCCGGGACAGGAGCTCTGGAGACATTCAGTACTTC. This codes for CASSFSPRDRSSGDIQYF.

This clone was seen many times. CDR3 nucleotide sequence: TGTGCCAGCTCAGCTGACAGGGCGGTGGAGAACACTGAAGCTTTCTTT. Translation gives CASSADRAVENTEAFF. The genes are TRBV18 and TRBJ1-1; 7 bases are a match to TRBD1. Germline loops: CDR1 KGHSH, CDR2 LQKENI. V lost 5 bases to trimming and J lost 1 base; unmatched junction nucleotides: 10. The CDR3 runs to 16 residues.

Many counts were recorded for this clone. The chain has TRBV3-1 and TRBJ2-5, with 8 bases lining up with TRBD2. The CDR3 has 14 amino acids. The V gene's germline CDR1 is LGHDT and CDR2 YNNKEL (reference sequence). Losses at the gene ends were 3 bases for V and 8 bases for J; bases not matched to a gene: 8. CDR3: CASSQMSGGGTQYF. The CDR3 DNA reads TGTGCCAGCAGCCAGATGAGCGGGGGAGGAACCCAGTACTTC.

This clone was detected ten times or more. The gene calls are TRBV5-1 and TRBJ2-7; a weak D match, TRBD2 (5 bases). Trimming removed 4 bases from V and 5 bases from J, with 22 bases in between. The germline V gene has CDR1 SGHRS and CDR2 YFSETQ. The CDR3 has 16 residues. The CDR3 here is CASSPMRALRQDEQYF. CDR3 nucleotide sequence: TGCGCCAGCAGCCCCATGCGGGCCCTGAGGCAGGACGAGCAGTACTTC.

This clone was counted at least ten times. CDR3 DNA sequence: TGTGCCAGCAGCTTAGAGGGCAGGGGGCGCGTGAACTATGGCTACACCTTC. Encoded protein: CASSLEGRGRVNYGYTF. This rearrangement joins TRBV11-1 to TRBJ1-2; TRBD1 aligns across 8 bases. V shed 1 base, J shed 2 bases, and the junction held 9 bases outside the gene matches. CDR3 length: 17 residues. Germline values: CDR1 SGHAT, CDR2 FQDESV (reference sequence).

This clone occurred many times. This sequence may be a read error, since a much larger clone differs from it by one base. The rearrangement uses TRBV6-1 and TRBJ2-3; 9 nucleotides match TRBD2. The CDR3 extends over 16 amino acids. Germline CDR1 and CDR2: MNHNS and SASEGT. J was trimmed by 7 bases and V by 6 bases; bases with no gene match: 14. This CDR3 reads CASSPLGTSRGYTQYF. The CDR3 nucleotides read TGTGCCAGCAGCCCCCTCGGGACTAGCCGGGGGTATACGCAGTATTTT.

This clone has at least ten counts. This chain joins TRBV20-1 and TRBJ1-1; TRBD1 matches 11 bases. Unmatched junction bases numbered 3, after V lost 1 base and J lost 5 bases. The CDR3 is 14 residues long. Germline loops: CDR1 DFQATT, CDR2 SNEGSKA (reference sequence). CDR3 sequence: CSARGTGGKTEAFF. As DNA, the CDR3 is TGCAGTGCTAGAGGGACAGGGGGCAAGACTGAAGCTTTCTTT.